Each of the 25 T cell receptor beta chains below was sequenced from the same sample in a study of T cell responses to AZD1222 COVID-19 vaccine. Clones were read by immunoSEQ multiplex PCR, and TCRdb kept only the in-frame ones, dropping some. Among 150,000 to 200,000 clones listed, 85% to 95% were seen once. This specimen consisted of peripheral blood, obtained 28 days after the second AZD1222 dose. These receptors came from an adult who received the AZD1222 COVID-19 vaccine.

The chain has TRBV18 and TRBJ2-5, with D possibly being TRBD2 (5 bases). This CDR3 has 14 amino acids. Germline V lookup: CDR1 KGHSH, CDR2 LQKENI. Trimming removed 2 bases at V and 2 bases at J, with 9 bases between. The CDR3 region is CASSPRERQETQYF. The CDR3 DNA is TGTGCCAGCTCACCAAGGGAGAGGCAAGAGACCCAGTACTTC.

The chain recombines TRBV5-1 with TRBJ2-1; the D gene is possibly TRBD2 (6 bases). The ends were cut back, 2 bases at V and 8 bases at J, with 23 bases in the middle. The length of the CDR3 is 17 residues. Germline lookup yields CDR1 SGHRS and CDR2 YFSETQ. The CDR3 bases are TGCGCCAGCAGCTTTCAGGAGCGACGGGAGTCGAGGCATGAGCAGTTCTTC. This translates into CASSFQERRESRHEQFF.

The chain links TRBV5-5 to TRBJ1-6; D is possibly TRBD1 (5 bases). Trimming pared 4 bases from V and 10 bases from J, leaving 15 bases between. Germline CDR1 SGHKS, CDR2 YYEKEE (reference sequence). There are 14 residues in the CDR3. For the CDR3, the DNA is TGTGCCAGCAGCCCCGGGACGGCCACCTCACCCCTCCACTTT. Amino acids: CASSPGTATSPLHF. Together with reference TRBV5-5 and TRBJ1-6, the CDR3 gives the full variable domain: DAGVTQSPTHLIKTRGQQVTLRCSPISGHKSVSWYQQVLGQGPQFIFQYYEKEERGRGNFPDRFSARQFPNYSSELNVNALLLGDSALYLCASSPGTATSPLHFGNGTRLTVT.

The V call is TRBV7-9, the J call TRBJ1-3; 9 nucleotides align to TRBD1. V lost 1 base to trimming and J lost 0 bases; unmatched junction nucleotides: 10. The CDR3 runs to 19 residues. Germline lookup yields CDR1 SEHNR and CDR2 FQNEAQ (reference sequence). CDR3 residues: CASSLGDRARRPSGNTIYF. The CDR3 coding sequence is TGTGCCAGCAGCTTAGGGGACAGGGCTAGAAGACCCTCTGGAAACACCATATATTTT.

This chain joins TRBV12-3 or TRBV12-4 and TRBJ1-5; D not resolved. Deletions cut 5 bases from V and 4 bases from J, with 9 bases between. The CDR3 is 13 residues long. CDR3 in amino acids: CASSPTENQPQHF. The DNA of the CDR3 is TGTGCCAGCAGTCCTACAGAGAATCAGCCCCAGCATTTT.

The rearrangement uses TRBV3-1 (or the pseudogene TRBV3-2) and TRBJ1-6; D not certain. The CDR3 runs to 13 residues. The V gene's germline CDR1 is LGHDT and CDR2 YNNKEL (reference sequence). V lost 0 bases to trimming and J lost 9 bases, with 6 bases between them. The CDR3 protein is CASSQDEISPLHF. DNA of the CDR3: TGTGCCAGCAGCCAAGATGAGATTTCACCCCTCCACTTT.

This rearrangement joins TRBV15 to TRBJ2-7; 9 bases are a match to TRBD1. The CDR3 is 18 amino acids. Germline CDR1 and CDR2: LNHNV and YYDKDF (reference sequence). The V segment lost 0 bases and the J segment 0 bases; nucleotides outside the gene matches: 9. DNA of the CDR3: TGTGCCACCAGCAGAGATGGCTCAGGGACAGGGACCTCCTACGAGCAGTACTTC. This gives the protein CATSRDGSGTGTSYEQYF.

This clone appeared a single time. V and J are TRBV7-2 and TRBJ2-7; maybe TRBD2 (6 bases). The CDR3 is made up of 13 amino acids. Trimming took off 10 bases at V and 2 bases at J, with 15 bases between the two ends. CDR1 is SGHTA and CDR2 is FQGNSA in the germline V gene. CDR3: CATSAGPTYEQYF. The CDR3, as DNA: TGTGCCACCAGTGCGGGACCCACCTACGAGCAGTACTTC.

This clone was observed once. The V and J genes are TRBV7-9 and TRBJ2-2; 7 positions match TRBD2. Unmatched junction bases numbered 1, after V lost 0 bases and J lost 3 bases. CDR1 is SEHNR, CDR2 FQNEAQ, per germline (reference sequence). The CDR3 totals 15 residues. CDR3 sequence reads: CASSLASGHTGELFF. CDR3 coding DNA: TGTGCCAGCAGCTTAGCTAGCGGGCACACCGGGGAGCTGTTTTTT.

The J gene is TRBJ1-2, the V gene TRBV6-2 or TRBV6-3; D is unclear. Trimming shortened V by 3 bases and J by 8 bases, and 7 bases separated the two germline ends. The CDR3 loop spans 11 amino acids. Germline lookup yields CDR1 MNHEY and CDR2 SVGEGT. CDR3 DNA: TGTGCCAGCAGTTATTTGGGGGGCTACACCTTC. This encodes CASSYLGGYTF.

This chain joins TRBV7-8 and TRBJ2-7; D is possibly TRBD1 or TRBD2 (5 bases each). The length of the CDR3 is 18 residues. Looked up from germline, CDR1 is SGHVS and CDR2 is FQNEAQ. Trimming left V 2 bases short and J 4 bases short, with 24 bases between. The CDR3 here is CASSLTSGALQVGYEQYF. The CDR3 DNA sequence: TGTGCCAGCAGCTTAACTTCCGGGGCCCTTCAGGTAGGGTACGAGCAGTACTTC.

The chain couples TRBV3-1 (or the pseudogene TRBV3-2) to TRBJ2-1; D gene unclear. V was shortened by 1 base and J by 10 bases, with 11 bases between the two germline ends. The CDR3 loop spans 13 amino acids. Germline loops: CDR1 LGHDT, CDR2 YNNKEL (reference sequence). The CDR3 DNA reads TGTGCCAGCAGCCAAGCCCCTAGTTCGGAGCAGTTCTTC. It translates to CASSQAPSSEQFF.

The chain has TRBV6-5 and TRBJ2-7; no clear D. The germline V gene encodes CDR1 MNHEY and CDR2 SVGAGI. V was pared by 5 bases and J by 6 bases, with 20 bases between. CDR3 length equals 15 residues. The CDR3 spells CASSIRLGVESEQYF. Here the CDR3 DNA reads TGTGCCAGCAGTATTCGACTGGGCGTTGAATCCGAGCAGTACTTC.

V is TRBV28 and J is TRBJ2-5; 8 bases line up with TRBD1. V lost 6 bases, J lost 3 bases, and 6 bases stayed unmatched. Germline values: CDR1 MDHEN, CDR2 SYDVKM. CDR3 length: 14 amino acids. The CDR3 DNA reads as TGTGCCAGCAGACCGGGACAGGAGAAAGAGACCCAGTACTTC. It codes for CASRPGQEKETQYF. The full variable domain, completed using reference TRBV28 and TRBJ2-5, is DVKVTQSSRYLVKRTGEKVFLECVQDMDHENMFWYRQDPGLGLRLIYFSYDVKMKEKGDIPEGYSVSREKKERFSLILESASTNQTSMYLCASRPGQEKETQYFGPGTRLLVL.

In DNA, the CDR3 is TGTGCCAGCTCACCAGACAGGAGCACCAATTCACCCCTCCACTTT. Amino acid sequence: CASSPDRSTNSPLHF. The rearrangement uses TRBV18 and TRBJ1-6, with a possible D match to TRBD1 (6 bases). CDR3 length: 15 residues. CDR1 is KGHSH and CDR2 is LQKENI in the germline V gene. V lost 2 bases and J 7 bases, leaving 12 bases between the germline ends.

The genes are TRBV11-2 and TRBJ1-6; D possibly corresponds to TRBD1 (5 bases). Germline-derived CDR1 and CDR2 are SGHAT and FQNNGV. The V end lost 3 bases, the J end lost 1 base, and 7 bases lay between the germline ends. CDR3 length: 15 residues. The CDR3 spells CASSLTDSYNSPLHF. Here the CDR3 DNA reads TGTGCCAGCAGCTTGACAGATTCCTATAATTCACCCCTCCACTTT.

The chain joins TRBV10-3 to TRBJ1-1; D gene ambiguous. The CDR3 consists of 12 residues. The germline V and J ends were trimmed by 6 bases and 6 bases, with 11 bases remaining between them. The V gene's germline CDR1 is ENHRY and CDR2 SYGVKD. The CDR3 DNA follows: TGTGCCATCAGGGTGGCGGGCTCTGAAGCTTTCTTT. Protein sequence: CAIRVAGSEAFF.

The J gene is TRBJ2-2, the V gene TRBV30, with TRBD2 as a possible D gene (6 bases). CDR3 length equals 12 residues. V lost 8 bases and J 6 bases, leaving 13 bases between the germline ends. Germline-derived CDR1 and CDR2 are GTSNPN and SVGIG (reference sequence). CDR3 DNA: TGTGCCCTCTCCGGGAGTGCCGGGGAGCTGTTTTTT. Residues: CALSGSAGELFF.

This clone is a singleton in its sample. The V call is TRBV24-1, the J call TRBJ1-2, with 8 bases identical to TRBD1. V lost 3 bases to trimming and J lost 6 bases; unmatched junction nucleotides: 2. CDR1 and CDR2 (germline): KGHDR, SFDVKD. The CDR3 extends over 13 amino acids. CDR3 sequence reads: CATSDRTGNGYTF. For the CDR3, the DNA is TGTGCCACCAGTGATCGGACAGGGAATGGCTACACCTTC.

The rearrangement joins TRBV7-8 to TRBJ1-2, with 9 bases identical to TRBD1. J was trimmed by 4 bases and V by 5 bases; bases with no gene match: 5. The CDR3 sequence is 14 residues long. Germline V gives CDR1 SGHVS, CDR2 FQNEAQ. The CDR3 loop is CASSLRQGVYGYTF. The CDR3, as DNA: TGTGCCAGCAGCCTAAGACAGGGGGTCTATGGCTACACCTTC.

The rearrangement links TRBV18 to TRBJ2-5; D might be TRBD1 (7 bases). The CDR3 length is 15 residues. From germline, CDR1 is KGHSH and CDR2 LQKENI. Trimming took 1 base from V and 5 from J, leaving 14 bases between them. Here the CDR3 reads CASSPQEGAWETQYF. The CDR3 nucleotides are TGTGCCAGCTCACCACAGGAGGGGGCGTGGGAGACCCAGTACTTC.

This chain connects TRBV14 to TRBJ1-5; D is uncertain. V was trimmed by 2 bases and J by 5 bases, leaving 16 bases between them. The CDR3 is 16 residues long. The V gene's germline CDR1 is SGHDN and CDR2 FVKESK. CDR3 sequence reads: CASSQLLDKLDQPQHF. The DNA for the CDR3 is TGTGCCAGCAGCCAATTACTAGACAAACTTGATCAGCCCCAGCATTTT.

The chain employs TRBV27 and TRBJ1-4; tentatively, D is TRBD1 (5 bases). This CDR3 region has 13 residues. The germline V gene encodes CDR1 MNHEY and CDR2 SMNVEV (reference sequence). Trimming took off 2 bases at V and 7 bases at J, with 8 bases between the two ends. The chain's CDR3 is CASSLMRGEKLFF. In nucleotides, the CDR3 is TGTGCCAGCAGTTTAATGAGGGGTGAAAAACTGTTTTTT.

The CDR3 here is CASSPVATSGRSNTGELFF. The DNA for the CDR3 is TGTGCCAGCTCACCAGTAGCAACTAGCGGGAGGTCCAACACCGGGGAGCTGTTTTTT. The chain joins TRBV18 to TRBJ2-2; 12 bases fit TRBD2. This CDR3 has 19 residues. Germline trimming cut 2 bases from V and 2 bases from J; bases unmatched to any gene: 9. Germline V gene lookup returns CDR1 KGHSH and CDR2 LQKENI.

V usage is TRBV28 and J usage is TRBJ1-2; D possibly corresponds to TRBD1 (6 bases). This CDR3 has 17 residues. Germline CDR1 is MDHEN and CDR2 is SYDVKM. Trimming removed 2 bases from V and 3 bases from J, with 19 bases in between. This CDR3 is CASSLPAEGSGDYGYTF. In DNA, the CDR3 is TGTGCCAGCAGTTTACCCGCCGAAGGTTCAGGGGACTATGGCTACACCTTC.